This entry lists 27 T cell receptor beta chains sequenced from one sample in a study of OX40 agonist ivuxolimab in advanced cancers. Produced via immunoSEQ multiplex PCR; TCRdb's table is partial and in-frame only. The sample has 15,000 to 25,000 clones, 75% to 85% seen once. Sequenced material: CD4+ or CD8+ T cells sorted from blood, taken in a trial of the OX40 agonist ivuxolimab. The origin of the receptors is an adult with an advanced solid tumor such as melanoma, head and neck, liver or kidney cancer.

About this clone itself: The junction shows a germline mismatch at one end, possibly a read error. Other DNA sequences within the sample encode an identical CDR3. The chain joins TRBV7-3 to TRBJ1-2, with a weak D call TRBD1 (5 bases). The CDR3 length is 13 residues. Germline-derived CDR1 and CDR2 are SGHTA and FQGTGA. CDR3: CASSPGGFYGYTF. CDR3 in DNA: TGCGCCAGCAGCCCCGGGGGATTCTATGGCTACACCTTC.

The chain carries TRBV9 and TRBJ2-5; D gene uncertain. The CDR3 consists of 14 residues. V lost 4 bases to trimming and J lost 5 bases, with 15 bases between them. Germline loops: CDR1 SGDLS, CDR2 YYNGEE. The chain's CDR3 is CASSPSADGETQYF. CDR3 in DNA: TGTGCCAGCAGCCCATCCGCGGACGGCGAGACCCAGTACTTC.

This sequence joins TRBV9 and TRBJ1-2, with D maybe TRBD1 (6 bases). Germline V gene lookup returns CDR1 SGDLS and CDR2 YYNGEE. V lost 4 bases and J lost 0, with 13 bases in between. This CDR3 region has 15 residues. This chain's CDR3 is CASSPTRQANYGYTF. The CDR3, as DNA: TGTGCCAGCAGCCCTACCCGACAGGCTAACTATGGCTACACCTTC.

The V call is TRBV9, the J call TRBJ1-2; D might be TRBD1 (6 bases). CDR1 is SGDLS, CDR2 YYNGEE, per germline. The V end lost 4 bases, the J end lost 5 bases, and 12 bases lay between the germline ends. The CDR3 length is 13 residues. The CDR3, as DNA: TGTGCCAGCAGCCCGTCGACAGGTTATGGCTACACCTTC. Its protein is CASSPSTGYGYTF.

This chain connects TRBV5-1 to TRBJ2-1, with 11 nucleotides matching TRBD1. Losses at the gene ends were 2 bases for V and 10 bases for J; bases not matched to a gene: 8. Per germline, CDR1 SGHRS and CDR2 YFSETQ. This CDR3 spans 15 amino acids. The CDR3 DNA sequence: TGCGCCAGCAGCTTCCGGGACAGGGGGACGGGAGAGCAGTTCTTC. As protein: CASSFRDRGTGEQFF.

The table lists this clone with a few counts. CDR3 coding DNA: TGTGCCAGCAGCTTAGGGCGGGGTTATAGGGATGAGCAGTTCTTC. Translation gives CASSLGRGYRDEQFF. This sequence joins TRBV11-2 and TRBJ2-1; possibly TRBD2 for D (6 bases). CDR1 is SGHAT and CDR2 is FQNNGV in the germline V gene. V was trimmed by 1 base and J by 8 bases, leaving 15 bases between them. This CDR3 has 15 amino acids.

The V call is TRBV9, the J call TRBJ2-7; unclear D gene. The V and J ends lost 0 bases and 0 bases respectively, with 7 bases between them. The CDR3 has 14 amino acids. Germline loops: CDR1 SGDLS, CDR2 YYNGEE. DNA of the CDR3: TGTGCCAGCAGCGTAGGTGATATCTCCTACGAGCAGTACTTC. It translates to CASSVGDISYEQYF.

This rearrangement joins TRBV2 to TRBJ1-2; tentatively, D is TRBD1 (5 bases). The CDR3 has 15 amino acids. V was clipped by 2 bases and J by 4 bases, with 14 bases between them. Germline values: CDR1 SNHLY, CDR2 FYNNEI. CDR3 sequence reads: CASSEFFDSAYGYTF. The DNA for the CDR3 is TGTGCCAGCAGTGAATTTTTTGACAGCGCCTATGGCTACACCTTC.

This clone appeared a single time. The rearrangement uses TRBV10-3 and TRBJ1-1; D is possibly TRBD1 (6 bases). Germline CDR1 is ENHRY and CDR2 is SYGVKD. This CDR3 is 16 amino acids long. V lost 5 bases and J 1 base, leaving 17 bases between the germline ends. CDR3 DNA sequence: TGTGCCATCAGTCGCGACAGACAGGAGGGGAACACTGAAGCTTTCTTT. Translated: CAISRDRQEGNTEAFF.

The genes are TRBV5-5 and TRBJ2-7, with D perhaps matching TRBD1 or TRBD2 (5 bases each). Trimming removed 0 bases from V and 4 bases from J, with 8 bases in between. The CDR3 consists of 13 residues. The V gene's germline CDR1 is SGHKS and CDR2 YYEKEE (reference sequence). CDR3 residues: CASSLGGPYEQYF. In DNA form, the CDR3 reads TGTGCCAGCAGCTTGGGGGGACCTTACGAGCAGTACTTC.

The chain links TRBV27 to TRBJ2-2; unclear D gene. The germline V gene encodes CDR1 MNHEY and CDR2 SMNVEV (reference sequence). Deletions cut 8 bases from V and 6 bases from J, with 10 bases between. The CDR3 is 12 residues long. The CDR3 DNA reads TGTGCCAGCTCCTCTTTTCCCGGGGAGCTGTTTTTT. It translates to CASSSFPGELFF.

This chain joins TRBV2 and TRBJ1-5; the D gene is possibly TRBD1 (6 bases). Trimming shortened V by 4 bases and J by 3 bases, and 22 bases separated the two germline ends. The CDR3 totals 18 residues. The germline gives CDR1 SNHLY, CDR2 FYNNEI. CDR3 loop: CASSVPREGENNNQPQHF. The CDR3, as DNA: TGTGCCAGCAGTGTACCCCGGGAGGGGGAAAACAACAATCAGCCCCAGCATTTT.

V gene TRBV27 combines with J gene TRBJ2-5; D is perhaps TRBD1 (6 bases). This CDR3 has 12 residues. Germline V gene data show CDR1 as MNHEY and CDR2 as SMNVEV (reference sequence). The germline V and J ends were trimmed by 6 bases and 3 bases, with 8 bases remaining between them. CDR3: CASRGQEETQYF. CDR3 in DNA: TGTGCCAGCAGGGGACAAGAAGAGACCCAGTACTTC.

This chain connects TRBV2 to TRBJ2-1; 10 bases fit TRBD2. CDR3 length equals 15 residues. With 5 bases clipped from V and 6 bases from J, the junction kept 7 bases outside the gene matches. Germline CDR1 is SNHLY and CDR2 is FYNNEI. Here the CDR3 DNA reads TGTGCCAGCAGTAGGGGACTAGCGCCCTTCAATGAGCAGTTCTTC. It yields the protein CASSRGLAPFNEQFF.

The rearrangement uses TRBV6-1 and TRBJ2-1; D gene uncertain. Trimming pared 8 bases from V and 8 bases from J, leaving 13 bases between. The CDR3 is 12 amino acids. CDR1 is MNHNS and CDR2 is SASEGT in the germline V gene. The DNA for the CDR3 is TGTGCCAGCTACTCTATGAGCGATGAGCAGTTCTTC. Translation gives CASYSMSDEQFF.

The CDR3: CSVEDRRSEQYF. The CDR3 nucleotides are TGCAGCGTTGAAGATAGGAGGTCCGAGCAGTACTTC. This sequence joins TRBV29-1 and TRBJ2-7; TRBD2 might be the D (5 bases). This CDR3 is built from 12 residues. Germline V gives CDR1 SQVTM, CDR2 ANQGSEA. V gave up 0 bases and J gave up 6 bases, with 9 bases separating them.

The chain uses TRBV4-2 and TRBJ2-7; possibly TRBD1 for D (7 bases). The CDR3 loop spans 18 amino acids. V lost 1 base and J lost 1, with 20 bases in between. The germline V gene has CDR1 LGHNA and CDR2 YNFKEQ. CDR3 bases: TGTGCCAGCAGCCAAGTTCAAGATTCAGGGGGGTATTCCTACGAGCAGTACTTC. Its protein product is CASSQVQDSGGYSYEQYF.

V and J are TRBV7-9 and TRBJ2-1; TRBD2 matches 10 bases. Trimming cost V 5 bases and J 4 bases; bases outside gene matches: 11. This CDR3 is 17 amino acids long. Germline-derived CDR1 and CDR2 are SEHNR and FQNEAQ (reference sequence). CDR3 in DNA: TGTGCCAGCAGCCCCGGGGCTAGCGGGGGCCCTTACAATGAGCAGTTCTTC. Translated, it gives CASSPGASGGPYNEQFF.

The V call is TRBV4-1, the J call TRBJ2-5, with a weak D call TRBD2 (5 bases). Germline CDR1 reads MGHRA; CDR2 reads YSYEKL. V dropped 0 bases and J dropped 2 bases, with 10 bases sitting between them. The CDR3 extends over 15 amino acids. The chain's CDR3 is CASSQDIGLQETQYF. The CDR3 region has the DNA TGCGCCAGCAGCCAAGATATTGGACTGCAAGAGACCCAGTACTTC.

J is TRBJ1-6 and V is TRBV19; no clear D. V gave up 7 bases and J gave up 8 bases, with 18 bases separating them. The CDR3 totals 15 residues. CDR1 is LNHDA, CDR2 SQIVND, per germline (reference sequence). Here the CDR3 DNA reads TGTGCCAGTACAATTACGGCCCTCGGGGATTCACCCCTCCACTTT. Translated, it gives CASTITALGDSPLHF.

The CDR3 loop is CASSDLAGSYNEQFF. In DNA, the CDR3 is TGTGCCAGCAGTGACTTAGCGGGCTCCTACAATGAGCAGTTCTTC. This chain uses TRBV6-4 with TRBJ2-1, with TRBD2 identical over 7 bases. The CDR3 totals 15 residues. Losses at the gene ends were 1 base for V and 0 bases for J; bases not matched to a gene: 0. Germline lookup yields CDR1 MRHNA and CDR2 SNTAGT.

As DNA, the CDR3 is TGTGCCAGCAGCTTACGAGACAGGGTTCGCTATGGCTACACCTTC. As protein: CASSLRDRVRYGYTF. The chain carries TRBV7-9 and TRBJ1-2, with TRBD1 matching 7 bases. With V trimmed by 2 bases and J by 4 bases, 7 bases remained unmatched. There are 15 residues in the CDR3. Germline assignment: CDR1 SEHNR and CDR2 FQNEAQ (reference sequence).

J is TRBJ2-1 and V is TRBV28; TRBD2 matches 10 bases. V lost 3 bases to trimming and J lost 5 bases; unmatched junction nucleotides: 4. CDR1 and CDR2 from the germline V gene are MDHEN and SYDVKM. The CDR3 is made up of 15 amino acids. The DNA of the CDR3 is TGTGCCAGCAGTTTCGCTAGCGGGGGCAACAATGAGCAGTTCTTC. Protein sequence: CASSFASGGNNEQFF.

The J gene is TRBJ2-1, the V gene TRBV28; D perhaps matches TRBD2 (6 bases). CDR3 size: 17 residues. Germline V gene lookup returns CDR1 MDHEN and CDR2 SYDVKM. V was clipped by 4 bases and J by 1 base, with 17 bases between them. The CDR3 nucleotides read TGTGCCAGCAGTTACCTTAGGTTGGAGGGATCCTACAATGAGCAGTTCTTC. Amino acids: CASSYLRLEGSYNEQFF.

The V and J genes are TRBV4-2 and TRBJ1-1; D is perhaps TRBD1 (5 bases). V lost 5 bases to trimming and J lost 3 bases, with 13 bases between them. CDR3 length equals 14 residues. The germline V gene encodes CDR1 LGHNA and CDR2 YNFKEQ. The CDR3 nucleotides are TGTGCCAGCAGCGAAGGTAAGGGACACACTGAAGCTTTCTTT. Its protein product is CASSEGKGHTEAFF.

CDR3 in DNA: TGTGCCAGCAGCCCGACAGGGACTAGTGAGCAGTTCTTC. Protein sequence: CASSPTGTSEQFF. The gene calls are TRBV7-9 and TRBJ2-1; TRBD2 might be the D (8 bases). V was trimmed by 5 bases and J by 9 bases, leaving 14 bases between them. Looked up from germline, CDR1 is SEHNR and CDR2 is FQNEAQ (reference sequence). There are 13 residues in the CDR3.

The chain couples TRBV4-3 to TRBJ2-1, with a possible D match to TRBD2 (6 bases). V lost 3 bases and J lost 3, with 12 bases in between. The CDR3 covers 15 residues. Germline V gene sequence: CDR1 LGHNA, CDR2 YSLEER. The CDR3 bases are TGCGCCAGCAGCCATCTTTTCGGGAGCTACAATGAGCAGTTCTTC. Encoded protein: CASSHLFGSYNEQFF.